This T cell receptor (beta chain) was recorded in a study of cytomegalovirus exposure and HLA in healthy donors. Study-wide results and caveats: It was reportedly the case that the classifier diagnosed cytomegalovirus status with high specificity and sensitivity. On later analysis, the bulk of CMV-associated TCR beta chains appeared to be HLA-restricted. The listing of approximately 160 TCR beta chains classed them as cytomegalovirus-associated. Reportedly, TCR beta sequences accurately predicted HLA-A and HLA-B alleles in most subjects.

Comments on this clone: Antigen unknown.

The study ran its PCR with 60 Vbeta and 13 Jbeta primers. The method was immunoSEQ multiplex PCR; TCRdb's version includes in-frame clones alone and lacks a portion of them. The sample carries roughly 120,000 clones, nearly 80% recorded once. The germline V gene encodes CDR1 SGHVS and CDR2 FNYEAQ. V was pared by 8 bases and J by 2 bases, with 11 bases of the junction left unmatched. The CDR3 extends over 15 amino acids. The sequence was obtained from a woman aged 25 to 39 in good health and CMV-seropositive. The rearrangement uses TRBV7-6 and TRBJ2-7; 8 bases are shared with TRBD2. Specimen: PBMCs. This CDR3 reads CASGQGAGATYEQYF. The CDR3 coding sequence is TGTGCCAGCGGCCAAGGAGCGGGGGCTACCTACGAGCAGTACTTC.